This entry lists 19 T cell receptor beta chains sequenced from one sample in a study of blood T cell repertoires in COVID-19. Repertoires were generated with immunoSEQ multiplex PCR, while TCRdb's copy carries only in-frame clones and drops some. The sample records 300,000 to 400,000 clones, 83% being singletons. Sequencing was carried out using peripheral blood. Receptor source: a man younger than 40 with active or convalescent COVID-19.

In DNA, the CDR3 is TGTGCCAGCACCGGGGGGGCGCGGGGGAGCACTGAAGCTTTCTTT. It encodes CASTGGARGSTEAFF. The chain employs TRBV18 and TRBJ1-1; weak D call: TRBD1 (6 bases). Germline V gene data show CDR1 as KGHSH and CDR2 as LQKENI. The CDR3 has 15 amino acids. Trimming cost V 8 bases and J 4 bases, with 20 bases left between them.

This clone was counted between two and nine times. The V gene is TRBV30, the J gene TRBJ2-1; D remains ambiguous. The CDR3 runs 17 residues. CDR1 is GTSNPN, CDR2 SVGIG, per germline (reference sequence). Trimming took off 0 bases at V and 0 bases at J, with 15 bases between the two ends. CDR3 DNA sequence: TGTGCCTGGAGTGTACAGTACCTATCCCTCTCCTACAATGAGCAGTTCTTC. Protein sequence: CAWSVQYLSLSYNEQFF. Full variable domain (remainder filled in from reference TRBV30 and TRBJ2-1): SQTIHQWPATLVQPVGSPLSLECTVEGTSNPNLYWYRQAAGRGLQLLFYSVGIGQISSEVPQNLSASRPQDRQFILSSKKLLLSDSGFYLCAWSVQYLSLSYNEQFFGPGTRLTVL.

This clone was counted between two and nine times. This rearrangement joins TRBV11-3 to TRBJ1-1; D gene ambiguous. Germline V gene lookup returns CDR1 SGHNT and CDR2 YENEEA. This CDR3 spans 12 amino acids. The ends were cut back, 5 bases at V and 1 base at J, with 5 bases in the middle. The CDR3 sequence is CASSPGNTEAFF. The CDR3, as DNA: TGTGCCAGCAGCCCCGGGAACACTGAAGCTTTCTTT.

The gene calls are TRBV18 and TRBJ2-1, with D possibly TRBD1 on 7 matching bases. Germline V gene sequence: CDR1 KGHSH, CDR2 LQKENI. The V end was cut by 3 bases, the J end by 7 bases, with 13 bases between. The CDR3 covers 14 residues. CDR3 nucleotide sequence: TGTGCCAGCTCACCCAGGACAGGAGGGAATGAGCAGTTCTTC. This sequence encodes CASSPRTGGNEQFF.

The genes are TRBV10-3 and TRBJ2-2, with D perhaps TRBD1 (6 bases). V lost 7 bases and J 0 bases, leaving 12 bases between the germline ends. CDR1 and CDR2 from the germline V gene are ENHRY and SYGVKD. The CDR3 spans 15 residues. Here the CDR3 DNA reads TGTGCCATCACCCGGACAGAAGCGAACACCGGGGAGCTGTTTTTT. It codes for CAITRTEANTGELFF.

The CDR3 sequence is CASSGSQREFPRTRPYNEQFF. The DNA of the CDR3 is TGTGCCAGCAGCGGATCCCAGCGGGAGTTCCCTCGGACGCGACCATACAATGAGCAGTTCTTC. The V and J genes are TRBV9 and TRBJ2-1; 8 bases agree with TRBD2. From germline, CDR1 is SGDLS and CDR2 YYNGEE. There are 21 residues in the CDR3. J lost 4 bases, V lost 3 bases, and 24 bases had no gene match.

The chain links TRBV11-3 to TRBJ1-2; TRBD1 matches 8 bases. There are 14 residues in the CDR3. Germline loops: CDR1 SGHNT, CDR2 YENEEA. V gave up 4 bases and J gave up 4 bases; unmatched junction bases: 5. CDR3 coding DNA: TGTGCCAGCAGCTCTCAGGGGGCGGGCTATGGCTACACCTTC. Translating it yields CASSSQGAGYGYTF.

The genes are TRBV7-9 and TRBJ2-5; D gene unclear. The CDR3 contains 14 residues. V was shortened by 2 bases and J by 3 bases, with 10 bases between the two germline ends. CDR1 is SEHNR and CDR2 is FQNEAQ in the germline V gene (reference sequence). CDR3 nucleotides: TGTGCCAGCAGCTTATCTTTTGGAGAAGAGACCCAGTACTTC. This codes for CASSLSFGEETQYF. The whole variable domain, filled in from reference TRBV7-9 and TRBJ2-5, reads DTGVSQNPRHKITKRGQNVTFRCDPISEHNRLYWYRQTLGQGPEFLTYFQNEAQLEKSRLLSDRFSAERPKGSFSTLEIQRTEQGDSAMYLCASSLSFGEETQYFGPGTRLLVL.

The J gene is TRBJ1-2, the V gene TRBV27, with a tentative D call TRBD1 (6 bases). Trimming shortened V by 11 bases and J by 7 bases, and 17 bases separated the two germline ends. The CDR3 loop spans 12 amino acids. CDR1 MNHEY and CDR2 SMNVEV come from the germline V gene (reference sequence). Written as DNA, the CDR3 is TGTGCCGCCGGAGAGGGGGAAACTGGCTACACCTTC. This sequence encodes CAAGEGETGYTF.

This clone was seen only a few times. In the same sample, other DNA sequences code for this CDR3. In DNA, the CDR3 is TGTGCCTGCAGGGGTTTCATGAACACTGAAGCTTTCTTT. As protein: CACRGFMNTEAFF. The chain couples TRBV30 to TRBJ1-1; a weak D match, TRBD1 (6 bases). Per germline, CDR1 GTSNPN and CDR2 SVGIG (reference sequence). V lost 6 bases, J lost 0 bases, and 11 bases lay in between. CDR3 length equals 13 residues. The full variable domain, rest sourced from reference TRBV30 and TRBJ1-1, is SQTIHQWPATLVQPVGSPLSLECTVEGTSNPNLYWYRQAAGRGLQLLFYSVGIGQISSEVPQNLSASRPQDRQFILSSKKLLLSDSGFYLCACRGFMNTEAFFGQGTRLTVV.

The V call is TRBV10-2, the J call TRBJ1-1; D is uncertain. CDR1 and CDR2 (germline): WSHSY, SAAADI. The V end lost 0 bases, the J end lost 0 bases, and 8 bases lay between the germline ends. The CDR3 runs to 15 residues. The CDR3 spells CASSESRVLNTEAFF. DNA for the CDR3: TGCGCCAGCAGTGAGTCGAGGGTCCTGAACACTGAAGCTTTCTTT.

As regards this clone: The junction does not match germline at one end; this may be a read error. The rearrangement links TRBV5-6 to TRBJ1-2; 7 bases match TRBD1. The germline CDR1 and CDR2 sequences are SGHDT and YYEEEE. This CDR3 has 11 residues. The CDR3 is CASSLGQGRLF. The CDR3 nucleotides read TGTGCCAGCAGCTTGGGACAGGGACGGCTCTTC.

This chain connects TRBV4-1 to TRBJ2-5; D remains unclear. The ends were cut back, 3 bases at V and 0 bases at J, with 11 bases in the middle. Germline CDR1 MGHRA, CDR2 YSYEKL. The CDR3 totals 15 residues. The CDR3 DNA reads as TGCGCCAGCAGCCATCACCTAGAGTACCAAGAGACCCAGTACTTC. Translating gives CASSHHLEYQETQYF.

The chain recombines TRBV4-1 with TRBJ1-1; D remains unclear. Looked up from germline, CDR1 is MGHRA and CDR2 is YSYEKL. The length of the CDR3 is 14 residues. The ends were cut back, 4 bases at V and 1 base at J, with 10 bases in the middle. CDR3 region: CASSPREGNTEAFF. The CDR3, as DNA: TGCGCCAGCAGCCCCCGGGAGGGGAACACTGAAGCTTTCTTT.

CDR3 amino acids: CASIEEGGGNYGYTF. The CDR3 DNA reads as TGTGCCAGCATCGAAGAGGGGGGTGGAAACTATGGCTACACCTTC. The chain couples TRBV4-2 to TRBJ1-2; TRBD1 might be the D (6 bases). The CDR3 runs 15 residues. Trimming took 7 bases from V and 2 from J, leaving 17 bases between them. Germline V CDR1 and CDR2: LGHNA, YNFKEQ.

V gene TRBV9 combines with J gene TRBJ1-5; D is perhaps TRBD1 (5 bases). CDR3 length equals 15 residues. Per the germline V gene, CDR1 is SGDLS and CDR2 is YYNGEE. V dropped 4 bases and J dropped 5 bases, with 16 bases sitting between them. CDR3 region: CASSQEGVWDQPQHF. In nucleotides, the CDR3 is TGTGCCAGCAGCCAAGAAGGGGTATGGGATCAGCCCCAGCATTTT.

This chain joins TRBV25-1 and TRBJ1-1, with D maybe TRBD1 (6 bases). This CDR3 contains 16 residues. The germline V gene encodes CDR1 MGHDK and CDR2 SYGVNS. The V end was cut by 6 bases, the J end by 6 bases, with 23 bases between. Written as DNA, the CDR3 is TGTGCCAGCAGCGCTGAACCCAGGGTGGGACACGCTGAAGCTTTCTTT. Translated: CASSAEPRVGHAEAFF.

The chain is built from TRBV4-1 and TRBJ2-7; no clear D gene. V was pared by 1 base and J by 0 bases, with 7 bases between. The CDR3 is made up of 14 amino acids. Looked up from germline, CDR1 is MGHRA and CDR2 is YSYEKL. CDR3 sequence reads: CASSQVSSSYEQYF. In DNA, the CDR3 is TGCGCCAGCAGCCAAGTGTCCAGCTCCTACGAGCAGTACTTC.

This clone was counted a single time. The V call is TRBV4-3, the J call TRBJ2-7; D is possibly TRBD1 (6 bases). V shed 1 base and J shed 5 bases, with 18 bases lying between them. Germline loops: CDR1 LGHNA, CDR2 YSLEER. CDR3 size: 16 residues. The CDR3 region has the DNA TGCGCCAGCAGCCAAGGAAACACAGGGAGTCACCACGAGCAGTACTTC. Translated: CASSQGNTGSHHEQYF.